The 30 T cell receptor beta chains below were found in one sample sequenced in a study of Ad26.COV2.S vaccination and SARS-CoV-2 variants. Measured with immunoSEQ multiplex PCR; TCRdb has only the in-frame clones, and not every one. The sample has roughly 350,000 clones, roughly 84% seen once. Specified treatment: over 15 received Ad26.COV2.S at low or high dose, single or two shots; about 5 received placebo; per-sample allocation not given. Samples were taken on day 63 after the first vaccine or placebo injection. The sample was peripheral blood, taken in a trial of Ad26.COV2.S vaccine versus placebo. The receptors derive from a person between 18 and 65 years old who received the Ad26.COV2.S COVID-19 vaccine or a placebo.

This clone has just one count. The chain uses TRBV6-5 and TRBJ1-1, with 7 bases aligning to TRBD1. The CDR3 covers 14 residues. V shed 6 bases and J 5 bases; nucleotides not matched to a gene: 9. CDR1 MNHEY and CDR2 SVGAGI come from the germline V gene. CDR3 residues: CASSQDRKGTEAFF. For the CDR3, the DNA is TGTGCCAGCAGCCAGGACAGGAAGGGAACTGAAGCTTTCTTT.

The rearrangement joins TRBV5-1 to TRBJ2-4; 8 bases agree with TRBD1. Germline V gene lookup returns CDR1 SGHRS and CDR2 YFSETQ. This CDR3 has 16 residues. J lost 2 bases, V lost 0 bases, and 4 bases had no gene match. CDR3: CASSLGDRGTKNIQYF. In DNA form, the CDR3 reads TGCGCCAGCAGCTTGGGAGACAGGGGTACCAAAAACATTCAGTACTTC.

The CDR3 region is CASSQEQNTEAFF. The DNA for the CDR3 is TGTGCCAGCAGCCAAGAACAGAACACTGAAGCTTTCTTT. The chain recombines TRBV4-2 with TRBJ1-1; unclear D gene. The CDR3 length is 13 residues. In germline, CDR1 is LGHNA, CDR2 YNFKEQ. V lost 0 bases, J lost 1 base, and 3 bases lay in between.

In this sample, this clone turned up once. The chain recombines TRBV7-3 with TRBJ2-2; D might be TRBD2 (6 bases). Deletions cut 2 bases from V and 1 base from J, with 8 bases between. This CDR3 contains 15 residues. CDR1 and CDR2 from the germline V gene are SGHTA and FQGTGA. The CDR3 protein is CASSLWGVNTGELFF. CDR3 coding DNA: TGTGCCAGCAGCTTATGGGGGGTGAACACCGGGGAGCTGTTTTTT.

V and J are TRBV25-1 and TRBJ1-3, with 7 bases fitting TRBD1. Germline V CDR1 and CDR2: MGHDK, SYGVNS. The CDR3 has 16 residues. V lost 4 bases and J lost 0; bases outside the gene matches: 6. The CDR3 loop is CASSGPGTVSGNTIYF. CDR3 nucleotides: TGTGCCAGCAGTGGACCCGGGACAGTCTCTGGAAACACCATATATTTT.

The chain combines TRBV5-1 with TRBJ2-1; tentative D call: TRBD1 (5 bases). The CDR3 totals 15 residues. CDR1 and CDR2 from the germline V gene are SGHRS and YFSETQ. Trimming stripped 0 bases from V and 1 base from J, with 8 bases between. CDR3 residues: CASSLEGVSYNEQFF. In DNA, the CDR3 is TGCGCCAGCAGCTTGGAAGGGGTTTCCTACAATGAGCAGTTCTTC.

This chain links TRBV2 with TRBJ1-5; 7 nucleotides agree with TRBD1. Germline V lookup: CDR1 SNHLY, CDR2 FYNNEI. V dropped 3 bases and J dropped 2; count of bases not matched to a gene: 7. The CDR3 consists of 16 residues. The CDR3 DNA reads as TGTGCCAGCAGTGACGGAAACAGGGGTGGCAATCAGCCCCAGCATTTT. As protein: CASSDGNRGGNQPQHF.

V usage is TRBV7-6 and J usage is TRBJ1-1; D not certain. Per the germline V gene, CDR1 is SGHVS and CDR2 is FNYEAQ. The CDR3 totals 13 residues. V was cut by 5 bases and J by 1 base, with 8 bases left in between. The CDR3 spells CASSPGPNTEAFF. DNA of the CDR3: TGTGCCAGCAGCCCTGGACCGAACACTGAAGCTTTCTTT.

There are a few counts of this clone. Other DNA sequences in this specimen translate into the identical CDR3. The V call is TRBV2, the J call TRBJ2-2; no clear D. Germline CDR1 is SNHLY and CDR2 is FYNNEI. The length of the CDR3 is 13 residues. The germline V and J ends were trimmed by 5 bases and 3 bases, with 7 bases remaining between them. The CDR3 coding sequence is TGTGCCAGCAGTCTCACCTACACCGGGGAGCTGTTTTTT. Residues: CASSLTYTGELFF.

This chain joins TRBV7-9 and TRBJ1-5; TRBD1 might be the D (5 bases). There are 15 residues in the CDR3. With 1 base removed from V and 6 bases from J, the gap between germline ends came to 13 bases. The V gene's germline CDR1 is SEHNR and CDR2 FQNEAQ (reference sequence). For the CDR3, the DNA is TGTGCCAGCAGCTTAGACCAGGCCCAGGGTCAGCCCCAGCATTTT. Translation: CASSLDQAQGQPQHF.

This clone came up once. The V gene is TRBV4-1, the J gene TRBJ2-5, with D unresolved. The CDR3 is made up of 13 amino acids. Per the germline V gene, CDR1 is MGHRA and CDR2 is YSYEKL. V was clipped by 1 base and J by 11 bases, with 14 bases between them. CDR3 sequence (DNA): TGCGCCAGCAGCCAAGGGATAGGCCCTGGGCAGTACTTC. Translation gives CASSQGIGPGQYF.

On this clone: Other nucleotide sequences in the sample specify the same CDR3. CDR3 sequence (DNA): TGTGCCAGCAGTTCAGACAGTCCGTATGGCTACACCTTC. It translates to CASSSDSPYGYTF. V is TRBV12-3 or TRBV12-4 and J is TRBJ1-2; D possibly corresponds to TRBD1 (5 bases). The CDR3 has 13 residues. Trimming shortened V by 4 bases and J by 5 bases, and 11 bases separated the two germline ends.

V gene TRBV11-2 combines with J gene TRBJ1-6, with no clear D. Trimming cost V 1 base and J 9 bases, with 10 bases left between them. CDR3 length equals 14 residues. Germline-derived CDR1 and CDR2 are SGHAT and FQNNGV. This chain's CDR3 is CASSLAGVRSPLHF. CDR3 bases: TGTGCCAGCAGCTTAGCTGGAGTGCGTTCACCCCTCCACTTT.

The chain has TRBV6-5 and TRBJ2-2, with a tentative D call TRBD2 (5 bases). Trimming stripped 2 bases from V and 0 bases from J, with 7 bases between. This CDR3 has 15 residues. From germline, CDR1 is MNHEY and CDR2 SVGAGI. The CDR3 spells CASSYDYPNTGELFF. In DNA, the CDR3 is TGTGCCAGCAGTTACGACTACCCGAACACCGGGGAGCTGTTTTTT.

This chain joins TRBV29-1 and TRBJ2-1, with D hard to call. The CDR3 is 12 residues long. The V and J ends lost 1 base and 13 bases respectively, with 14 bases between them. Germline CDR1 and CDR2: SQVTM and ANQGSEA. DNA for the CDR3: TGCAGCGTTGAAGTGTTGGCTGGGATTCAGTTCTTC. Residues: CSVEVLAGIQFF.

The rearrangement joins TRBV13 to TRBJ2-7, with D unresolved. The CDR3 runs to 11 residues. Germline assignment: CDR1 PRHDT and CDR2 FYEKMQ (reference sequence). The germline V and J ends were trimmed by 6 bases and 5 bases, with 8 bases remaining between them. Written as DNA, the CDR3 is TGTGCCAGCAGTTACGGCAACGAGCAGTACTTC. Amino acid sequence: CASSYGNEQYF.

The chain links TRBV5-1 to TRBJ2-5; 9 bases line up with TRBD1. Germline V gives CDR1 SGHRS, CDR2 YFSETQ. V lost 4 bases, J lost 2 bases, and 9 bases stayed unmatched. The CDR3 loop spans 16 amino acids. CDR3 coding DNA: TGCGCCAGCAGCCCGAGTGGGACAGGGCCTCAAGAGACCCAGTACTTC. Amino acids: CASSPSGTGPQETQYF.

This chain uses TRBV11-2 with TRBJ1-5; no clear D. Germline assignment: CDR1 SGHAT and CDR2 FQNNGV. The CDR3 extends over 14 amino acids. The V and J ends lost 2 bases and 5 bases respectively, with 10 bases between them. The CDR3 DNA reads TGTGCCAGCAGCTTATTAGAATTTCATCAGCCCCAGCATTTT. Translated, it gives CASSLLEFHQPQHF.

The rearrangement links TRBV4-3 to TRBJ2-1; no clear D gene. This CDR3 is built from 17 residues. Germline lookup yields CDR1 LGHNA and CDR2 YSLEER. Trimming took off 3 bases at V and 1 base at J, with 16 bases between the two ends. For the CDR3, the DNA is TGCGCCAGCAGCCAGTTTTCCTCCAGAGGATCCTACAATGAGCAGTTCTTC. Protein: CASSQFSSRGSYNEQFF.

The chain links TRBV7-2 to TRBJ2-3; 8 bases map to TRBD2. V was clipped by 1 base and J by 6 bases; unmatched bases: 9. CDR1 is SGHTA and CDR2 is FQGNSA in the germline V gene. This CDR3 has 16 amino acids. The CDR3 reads CASSLVPGGPGDTQYF. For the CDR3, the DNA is TGTGCCAGCAGCTTAGTACCGGGGGGGCCAGGGGATACGCAGTATTTT.

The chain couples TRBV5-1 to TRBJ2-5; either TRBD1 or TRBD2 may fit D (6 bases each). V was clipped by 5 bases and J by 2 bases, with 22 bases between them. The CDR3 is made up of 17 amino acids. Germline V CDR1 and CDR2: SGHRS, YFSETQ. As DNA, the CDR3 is TGCGCCAGCAGACCTAGGCCCGGGGGCTCTATTCAAGAGACCCAGTACTTC. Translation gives CASRPRPGGSIQETQYF.

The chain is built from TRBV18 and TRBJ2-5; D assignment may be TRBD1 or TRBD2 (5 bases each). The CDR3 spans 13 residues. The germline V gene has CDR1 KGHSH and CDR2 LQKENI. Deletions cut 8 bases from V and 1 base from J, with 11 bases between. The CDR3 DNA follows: TGTGCCAGCGCTTTGGGGGTCCAAGAGACCCAGTACTTC. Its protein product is CASALGVQETQYF.

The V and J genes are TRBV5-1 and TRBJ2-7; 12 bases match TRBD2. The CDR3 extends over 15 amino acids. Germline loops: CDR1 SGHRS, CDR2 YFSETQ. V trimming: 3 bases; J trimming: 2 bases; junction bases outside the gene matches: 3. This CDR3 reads CASSYWTSGAYEQYF. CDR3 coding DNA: TGCGCCAGCAGCTATTGGACTAGCGGGGCCTACGAGCAGTACTTC.

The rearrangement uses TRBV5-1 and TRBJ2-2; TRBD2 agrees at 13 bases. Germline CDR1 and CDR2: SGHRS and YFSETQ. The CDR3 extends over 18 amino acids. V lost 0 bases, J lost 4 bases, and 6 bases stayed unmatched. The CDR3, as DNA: TGCGCCAGCAGCTTGGGCCGCGGACTAGCGGGGGCCACCGGGGAGCTGTTTTTT. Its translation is CASSLGRGLAGATGELFF.

The CDR3 DNA reads TGTGCCAGCAGCCAAGCACTAGTCTCGGATACGCAGTATTTT. This translates into CASSQALVSDTQYF. The chain links TRBV3-1 (or the pseudogene TRBV3-2) to TRBJ2-3, with D perhaps matching TRBD2 (5 bases). Trimming shortened V by 1 base and J by 6 bases, and 11 bases separated the two germline ends. This CDR3 is 14 amino acids long. Per germline, CDR1 LGHDT and CDR2 YNNKEL (reference sequence).

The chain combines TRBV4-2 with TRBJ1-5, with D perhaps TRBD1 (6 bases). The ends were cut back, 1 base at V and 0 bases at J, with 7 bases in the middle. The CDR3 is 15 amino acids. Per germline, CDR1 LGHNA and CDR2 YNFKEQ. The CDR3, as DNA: TGTGCCAGCAGCCAAGGGACAGTTAGCAATCAGCCCCAGCATTTT. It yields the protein CASSQGTVSNQPQHF.

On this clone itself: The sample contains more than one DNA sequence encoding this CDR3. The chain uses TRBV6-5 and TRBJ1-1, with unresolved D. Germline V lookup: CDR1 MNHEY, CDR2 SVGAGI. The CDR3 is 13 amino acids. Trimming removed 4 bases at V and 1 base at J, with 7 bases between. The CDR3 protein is CASSFGGNTEAFF. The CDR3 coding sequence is TGTGCCAGCAGTTTCGGTGGGAACACTGAAGCTTTCTTT.

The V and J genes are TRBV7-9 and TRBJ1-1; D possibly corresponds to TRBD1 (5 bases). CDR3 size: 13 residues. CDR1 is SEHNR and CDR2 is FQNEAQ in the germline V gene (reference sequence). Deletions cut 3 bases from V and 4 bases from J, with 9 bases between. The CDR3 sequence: CASSFQGSTEAFF. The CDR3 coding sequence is TGTGCCAGCAGCTTCCAGGGTAGCACTGAAGCTTTCTTT.

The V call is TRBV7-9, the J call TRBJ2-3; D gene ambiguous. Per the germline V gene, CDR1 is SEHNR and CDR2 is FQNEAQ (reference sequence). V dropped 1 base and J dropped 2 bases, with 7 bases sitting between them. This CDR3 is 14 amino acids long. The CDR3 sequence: CASSLVRDTDTQYF. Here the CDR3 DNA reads TGTGCCAGCAGCTTAGTCAGAGACACAGATACGCAGTATTTT.

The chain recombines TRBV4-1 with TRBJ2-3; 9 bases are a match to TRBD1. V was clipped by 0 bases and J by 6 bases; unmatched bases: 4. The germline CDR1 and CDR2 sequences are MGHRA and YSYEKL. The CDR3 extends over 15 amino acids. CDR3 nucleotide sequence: TGCGCCAGCAGCCAAGAGGGGACAGGGAAGGATACGCAGTATTTT. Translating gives CASSQEGTGKDTQYF.